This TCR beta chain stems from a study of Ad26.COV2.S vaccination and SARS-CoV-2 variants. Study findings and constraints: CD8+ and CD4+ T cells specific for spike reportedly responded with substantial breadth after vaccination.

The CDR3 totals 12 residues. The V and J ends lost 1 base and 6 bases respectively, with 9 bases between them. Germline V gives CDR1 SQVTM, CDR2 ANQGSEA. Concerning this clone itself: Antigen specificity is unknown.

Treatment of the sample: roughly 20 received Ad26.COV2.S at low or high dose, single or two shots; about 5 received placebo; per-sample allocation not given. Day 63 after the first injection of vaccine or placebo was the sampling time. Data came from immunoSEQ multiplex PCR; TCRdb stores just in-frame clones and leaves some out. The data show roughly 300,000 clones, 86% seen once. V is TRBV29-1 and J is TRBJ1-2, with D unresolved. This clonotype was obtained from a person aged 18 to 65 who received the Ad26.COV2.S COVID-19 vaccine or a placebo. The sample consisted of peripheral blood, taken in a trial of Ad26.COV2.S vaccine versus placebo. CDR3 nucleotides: TGCAGCGTTGAAGGTAATATGGATGGCTACACCTTC. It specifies CSVEGNMDGYTF.